Following are 12 T cell receptor beta chains from one sample sequenced in a study of technical replicates of blood from several donors. Only in-frame clones appear in the TCRdb table, and some are missing; sequencing was by immunoSEQ multiplex PCR. The sample contains approximately 15,000 clones, around four fifths of which appear only once. Material: PBMCs. The origin of the receptors is a human donor in good health.

The V and J genes are TRBV15 and TRBJ2-2; 10 positions agree with TRBD2. The V gene's germline CDR1 is LNHNV and CDR2 YYDKDF (reference sequence). V gave up 0 bases and J gave up 0 bases; unmatched junction bases: 10. This CDR3 has 20 amino acids. CDR3 residues: CATSRDSPSGGDSNTGELFF. The CDR3 DNA reads TGTGCCACCAGCAGAGATTCCCCTAGCGGGGGAGATTCGAACACCGGGGAGCTGTTTTTT.

The chain combines TRBV6-1 with TRBJ1-5; D is perhaps TRBD1 (5 bases). Germline V gene lookup returns CDR1 MNHNS and CDR2 SASEGT. Trimming removed 3 bases from V and 2 bases from J, with 11 bases in between. The CDR3 has 15 residues. Written as DNA, the CDR3 is TGTGCCAGCAGTGATCCCGGAGGGGGCAATCAGCCCCAGCATTTT. Translation: CASSDPGGGNQPQHF.

DNA of the CDR3: TGTGCCAGCAGTATCTACTCTGGAAACACCATATATTTT. As protein: CASSIYSGNTIYF. The V gene is TRBV7-9, the J gene TRBJ1-3; D unresolved. The CDR3 totals 13 residues. V lost 6 bases, J lost 0 bases, and 6 bases lay in between. Germline V gives CDR1 SEHNR, CDR2 FQNEAQ (reference sequence).

The V call is TRBV10-1, the J call TRBJ2-7; 9 bases are shared with TRBD1. This CDR3 has 16 amino acids. Germline CDR1 is WNHNN and CDR2 is SYGVQD (reference sequence). Trimming took 4 bases from V and 3 from J; bases not matched to a gene: 10. The CDR3 reads CASSALGQGLGYEQYF. For the CDR3, the DNA is TGCGCCAGCAGTGCGCTAGGACAGGGGCTAGGCTACGAGCAGTACTTC.

V is TRBV19 and J is TRBJ1-2; 9 bases match TRBD1. Trimming removed 6 bases from V and 8 bases from J; junction bases left unmatched: 7. This CDR3 is 13 amino acids long. Looked up from germline, CDR1 is LNHDA and CDR2 is SQIVND (reference sequence). The CDR3 region has the DNA TGTGCCAGTAGGACTACAGGGGGCGGAGGCTACACCTTC. The encoded protein is CASRTTGGGGYTF. The whole variable domain, filled in from reference TRBV19 and TRBJ1-2, reads DGGITQSPKYLFRKEGQNVTLSCEQNLNHDAMYWYRQDPGQGLRLIYYSQIVNDFQKGDIAEGYSVSREKKESFPLTVTSAQKNPTAFYLCASRTTGGGGYTFGSGTRLTVV.

The chain combines TRBV10-3 with TRBJ1-1; D is possibly TRBD1 (5 bases). The germline V and J ends were trimmed by 4 bases and 6 bases, with 12 bases remaining between them. The CDR3 consists of 13 residues. Germline values: CDR1 ENHRY, CDR2 SYGVKD. In DNA form, the CDR3 reads TGTGCCATCAGTGGGAACAGGATCCCTGAAGCTTTCTTT. It translates to CAISGNRIPEAFF.

The chain combines TRBV5-1 with TRBJ1-3; a weak D match, TRBD1 (5 bases). This CDR3 is built from 15 residues. V lost 4 bases, J lost 1 base, and 12 bases lay in between. CDR1 is SGHRS and CDR2 is YFSETQ in the germline V gene. The CDR3 is CASSPTGSSGNTIYF. For the CDR3, the DNA is TGCGCCAGCAGCCCAACAGGTTCTTCTGGAAACACCATATATTTT.

This chain joins TRBV7-2 and TRBJ2-6; 9 nucleotides agree with TRBD1. Germline V gene lookup returns CDR1 SGHTA and CDR2 FQGNSA. The CDR3 contains 18 residues. Unmatched junction bases numbered 5, after V lost 2 bases and J lost 0 bases. This chain's CDR3 is CASSLQGGQGSGANVLTF. CDR3 nucleotide sequence: TGTGCCAGCAGCTTACAAGGGGGACAGGGCTCTGGGGCCAACGTCCTGACTTTC. Variable domain in full (rest from reference TRBV7-2 and TRBJ2-6): GAGVSQSPSNKVTEKGKDVELRCDPISGHTALYWYRQSLGQGLEFLIYFQGNSAPDKSGLPSDRFSAERTGGSVSTLTIQRTQQEDSAVYLCASSLQGGQGSGANVLTFGAGSRLTVL.

This clone appeared a single time. The chain couples TRBV30 to TRBJ1-5; 7 bases line up with TRBD1. The ends lost 2 bases at V and 4 bases at J; junction bases unmatched: 5. CDR1 is GTSNPN, CDR2 SVGIG, per germline (reference sequence). The CDR3 sequence is 14 residues long. The CDR3 sequence: CAWSTGTVNQPQHF. The CDR3 region has the DNA TGTGCCTGGAGTACCGGGACAGTAAATCAGCCCCAGCATTTT.

The rearrangement joins TRBV30 to TRBJ2-7; TRBD2 matches at 11 bases. The CDR3 loop spans 17 amino acids. The V segment lost 3 bases and the J segment 9 bases; nucleotides outside the gene matches: 19. Looked up from germline, CDR1 is GTSNPN and CDR2 is SVGIG (reference sequence). CDR3 sequence: CAWRKGRLIAGGPGQYF. CDR3 nucleotides: TGTGCCTGGAGGAAAGGCAGATTAATAGCGGGAGGGCCGGGGCAGTACTTC.

This rearrangement joins TRBV30 to TRBJ1-5, with D maybe TRBD1 (6 bases). V dropped 0 bases and J dropped 9 bases, with 21 bases sitting between them. Germline assignment: CDR1 GTSNPN and CDR2 SVGIG (reference sequence). This CDR3 has 16 residues. CDR3 residues: CAWSVLGRAGGGPQHF. For the CDR3, the DNA is TGTGCCTGGAGTGTACTCGGCCGCGCGGGAGGGGGGCCCCAGCATTTT.

This clone has a handful of counts. The V and J genes are TRBV5-5 and TRBJ1-1, with D hard to call. V was pared by 0 bases and J by 0 bases, with 9 bases between. The germline CDR1 and CDR2 sequences are SGHKS and YYEKEE (reference sequence). The CDR3 spans 15 residues. The CDR3 loop reads CASSLEIYMNTEAFF. The DNA for the CDR3 is TGTGCCAGCAGCTTGGAAATATACATGAACACTGAAGCTTTCTTT.